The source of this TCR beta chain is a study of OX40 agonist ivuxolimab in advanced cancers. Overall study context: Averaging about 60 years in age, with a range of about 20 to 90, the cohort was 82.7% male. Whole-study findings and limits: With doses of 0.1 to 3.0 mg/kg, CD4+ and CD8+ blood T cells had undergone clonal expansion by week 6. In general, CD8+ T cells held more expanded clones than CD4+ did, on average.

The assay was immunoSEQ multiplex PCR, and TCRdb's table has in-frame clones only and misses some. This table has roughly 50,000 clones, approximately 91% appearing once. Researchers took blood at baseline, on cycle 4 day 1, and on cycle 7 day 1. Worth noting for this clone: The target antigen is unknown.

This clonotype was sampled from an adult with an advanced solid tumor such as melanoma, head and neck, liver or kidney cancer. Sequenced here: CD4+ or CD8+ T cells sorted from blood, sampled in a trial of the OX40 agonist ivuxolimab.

CDR3 sequence (DNA): TGTGCCACCGCCCTCTGGACAGGCGAGCCCGGGGAGCTGTTTTTT. Protein sequence: CATALWTGEPGELFF. The J gene is TRBJ2-2, the V gene TRBV19, with 7 nucleotides matching TRBD1. J was trimmed by 6 bases and V by 10 bases; bases with no gene match: 14. Germline CDR1 reads LNHDA; CDR2 reads SQIVND (reference sequence). This CDR3 is 15 amino acids long. The full variable domain, rest sourced from reference TRBV19 and TRBJ2-2, is DGGITQSPKYLFRKEGQNVTLSCEQNLNHDAMYWYRQDPGQGLRLIYYSQIVNDFQKGDIAEGYSVSREKKESFPLTVTSAQKNPTAFYLCATALWTGEPGELFFGEGSRLTVL.